This TCR beta chain was captured in a study of Graves' ophthalmopathy and Graves' hyperthyroidism. Study details: Stable hyperthyroidism meant no progression to ophthalmopathy within 18 months of follow-up.

Investigators amplified TCR beta CDR3 regions from RNA transcripts. The authors performed first-round RT-PCR with HTBI primers and then a second-round multiplex PCR. Each CDR3 protein gets one entry after TCRdb re-called the multiplex PCR reads with MiXCR. The sample has around 590,000 distinct CDR3 sequences; 35% to 40% are singletons. This CDR3 comprises 15 residues. From germline, CDR1 is LNHDA and CDR2 SQIVND (reference sequence). V gave up 6 bases and J gave up 5 bases, with 17 bases separating them. Findings of the study overall: At 60% to 71% sensitivity and 72.22% specificity, the model predicted progression of the ophthalmopathy. Also, most clonotypes expanded in the thyroid above 0.001 frequency appeared in blood. A classifier, a 13-signature model, separated ophthalmopathy from stable hyperthyroidism with nearly 90% sensitivity and approximately 80% specificity.

This clonotype came up many times. Its antigen is as yet unknown. The origin of this receptor is an adult man with Graves' hyperthyroidism. The rearrangement joins TRBV19 to TRBJ1-5; possible D gene TRBD1, 6 bases. Sequencing input: peripheral blood or thyroid tissue (not recorded which). The DNA of the CDR3 is TGTGCCAGTAGCACCACGGGACAAACCTATCAGCCCCAGCATTTT. Encoded protein: CASSTTGQTYQPQHF.